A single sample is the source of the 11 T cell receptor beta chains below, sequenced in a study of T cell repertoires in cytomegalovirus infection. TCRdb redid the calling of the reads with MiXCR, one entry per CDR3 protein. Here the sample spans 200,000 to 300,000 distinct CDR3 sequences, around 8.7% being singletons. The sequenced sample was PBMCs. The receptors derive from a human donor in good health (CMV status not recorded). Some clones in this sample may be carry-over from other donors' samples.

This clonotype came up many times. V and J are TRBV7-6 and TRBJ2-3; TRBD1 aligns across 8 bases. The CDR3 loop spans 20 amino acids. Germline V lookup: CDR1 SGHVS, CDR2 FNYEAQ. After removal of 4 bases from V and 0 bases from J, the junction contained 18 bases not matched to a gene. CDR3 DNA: TGTGCCAGCAGCTCTTGGACAGGGTCTGCGCGGCTCGGAAGCACAGATACGCAGTATTTT. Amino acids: CASSSWTGSARLGSTDTQYF.

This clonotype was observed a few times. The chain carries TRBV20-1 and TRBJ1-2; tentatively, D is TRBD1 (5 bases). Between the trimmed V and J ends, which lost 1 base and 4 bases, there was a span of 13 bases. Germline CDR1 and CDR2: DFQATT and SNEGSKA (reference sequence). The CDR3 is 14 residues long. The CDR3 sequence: CSARVGRTAYGYTF. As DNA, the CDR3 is TGCAGTGCTAGAGTGGGGCGCACTGCCTATGGCTACACCTTC.

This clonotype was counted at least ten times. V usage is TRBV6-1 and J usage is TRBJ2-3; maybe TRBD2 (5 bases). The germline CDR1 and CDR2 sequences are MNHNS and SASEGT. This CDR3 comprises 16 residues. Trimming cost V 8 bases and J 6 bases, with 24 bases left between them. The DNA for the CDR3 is TGTGCCAGCTCCGACCCGGGGTCCCCCCGGGCGGATACGCAGTATTTT. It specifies CASSDPGSPRADTQYF.

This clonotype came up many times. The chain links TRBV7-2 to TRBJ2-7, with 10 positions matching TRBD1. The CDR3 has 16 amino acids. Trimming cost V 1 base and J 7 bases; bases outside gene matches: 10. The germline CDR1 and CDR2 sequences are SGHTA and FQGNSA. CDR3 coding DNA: TGTGCCAGCAGCTTAGTGTCTAGGGACAGGGGCGCGGAGCAGTACTTC. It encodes CASSLVSRDRGAEQYF.

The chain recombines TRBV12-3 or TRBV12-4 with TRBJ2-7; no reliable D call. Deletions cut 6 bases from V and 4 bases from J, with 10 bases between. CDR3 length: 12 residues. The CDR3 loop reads CASSRNRYEQYF. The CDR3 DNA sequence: TGTGCCAGCAGCCGAAATAGATACGAGCAGTACTTC.

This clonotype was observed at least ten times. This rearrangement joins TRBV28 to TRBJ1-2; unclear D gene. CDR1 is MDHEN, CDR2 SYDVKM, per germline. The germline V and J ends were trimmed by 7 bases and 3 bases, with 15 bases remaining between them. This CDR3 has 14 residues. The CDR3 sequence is CASTPAGEYYGYTF. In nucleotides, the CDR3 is TGTGCCAGCACCCCAGCTGGTGAATACTATGGCTACACCTTC.

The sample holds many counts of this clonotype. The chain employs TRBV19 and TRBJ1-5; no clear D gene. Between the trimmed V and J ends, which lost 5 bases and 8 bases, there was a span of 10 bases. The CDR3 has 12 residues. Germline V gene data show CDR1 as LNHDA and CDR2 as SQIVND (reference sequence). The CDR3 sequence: CASSPRREPQHF. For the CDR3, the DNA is TGTGCCAGTAGTCCTCGGCGGGAGCCCCAGCATTTT.

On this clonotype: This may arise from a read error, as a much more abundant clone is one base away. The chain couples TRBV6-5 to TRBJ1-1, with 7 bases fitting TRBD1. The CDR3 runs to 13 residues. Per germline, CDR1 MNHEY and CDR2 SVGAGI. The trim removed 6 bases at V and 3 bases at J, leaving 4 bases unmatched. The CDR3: CASRRGTDTEAFF. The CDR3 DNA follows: TGTGCCAGCAGACGAGGGACAGACACTGAAGCTTTCTTT.

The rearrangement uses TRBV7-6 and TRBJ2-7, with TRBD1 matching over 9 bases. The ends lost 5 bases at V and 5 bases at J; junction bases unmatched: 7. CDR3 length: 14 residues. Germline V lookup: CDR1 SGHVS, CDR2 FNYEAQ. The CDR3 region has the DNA TGTGCCAGCAGCCCGGGACAGGGTCGCGACGAGCAGTACTTC. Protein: CASSPGQGRDEQYF.

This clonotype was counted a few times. CDR3 loop: CASSHPTEETQYF. CDR3 in DNA: TGTGCCAGCAGCCACCCGACAGAAGAGACCCAGTACTTC. The chain combines TRBV7-3 with TRBJ2-5, with D perhaps matching TRBD1 (5 bases). V was clipped by 5 bases and J by 3 bases, with 10 bases between them. The CDR3 length is 13 residues. CDR1 and CDR2 from the germline V gene are SGHTA and FQGTGA.

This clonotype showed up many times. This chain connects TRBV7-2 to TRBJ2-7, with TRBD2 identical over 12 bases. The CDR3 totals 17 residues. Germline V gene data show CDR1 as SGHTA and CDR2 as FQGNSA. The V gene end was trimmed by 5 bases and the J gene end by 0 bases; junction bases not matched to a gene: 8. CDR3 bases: TGTGCCAGCAGCCCCCAGGCACTAGCGGGGGGCTCCTACGAGCAGTACTTC. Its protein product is CASSPQALAGGSYEQYF. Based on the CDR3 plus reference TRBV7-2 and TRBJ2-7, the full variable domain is GAGVSQSPSNKVTEKGKDVELRCDPISGHTALYWYRQSLGQGLEFLIYFQGNSAPDKSGLPSDRFSAERTGGSVSTLTIQRTQQEDSAVYLCASSPQALAGGSYEQYFGPGTRLTVT.